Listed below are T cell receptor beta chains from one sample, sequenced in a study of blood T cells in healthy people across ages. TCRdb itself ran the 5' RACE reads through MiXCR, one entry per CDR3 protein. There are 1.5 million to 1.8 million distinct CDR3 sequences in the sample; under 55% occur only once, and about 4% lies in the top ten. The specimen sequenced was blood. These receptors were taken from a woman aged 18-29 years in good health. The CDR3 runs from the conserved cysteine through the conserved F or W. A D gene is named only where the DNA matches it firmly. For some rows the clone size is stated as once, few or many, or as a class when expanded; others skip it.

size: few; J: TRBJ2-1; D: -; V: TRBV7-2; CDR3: CASSTDIIRSEQFF; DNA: TGTGCCAGCAGCACCGACATAATACGGAGTGAGCAGTTCTTC
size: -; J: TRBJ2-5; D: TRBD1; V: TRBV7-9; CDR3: CASSPTWDRVETQYF; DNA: TGTGCCAGCAGCCCCACGTGGGACAGGGTAGAGACCCAGTACTTC
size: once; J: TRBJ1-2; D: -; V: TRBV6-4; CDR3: CASSDSKGGGYTF; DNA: TGTGCCAGCAGTGACTCGAAAGGTGGTGGCTACACCTTC
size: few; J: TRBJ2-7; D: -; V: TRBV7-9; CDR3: CASRRRDGFKEQYF; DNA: TGTGCCAGCAGACGGCGGGACGGGTTCAAGGAGCAGTACTTC
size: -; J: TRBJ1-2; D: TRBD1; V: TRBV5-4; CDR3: CASRGQATIKNGYTF; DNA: TGTGCCAGCAGGGGACAGGCAACAATAAAGAATGGCTACACCTTC
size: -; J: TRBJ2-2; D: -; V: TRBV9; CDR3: CASSAFWDATGELFF; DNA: TGTGCCAGCAGCGCCTTTTGGGACGCCACCGGGGAGCTGTTTTTT
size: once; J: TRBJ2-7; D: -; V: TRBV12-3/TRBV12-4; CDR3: CASSSARESYNEQYF; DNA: TGTGCCAGCAGTTCGGCCCGGGAGTCCTACAATGAGCAGTACTTC
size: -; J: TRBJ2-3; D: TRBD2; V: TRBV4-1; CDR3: CASSPRISGGTDTQYF; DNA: TGCGCCAGCAGCCCCAGGATTAGCGGGGGGACAGATACGCAGTATTTT
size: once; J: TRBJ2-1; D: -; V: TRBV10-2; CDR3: CASSDIGRGHQETQFF; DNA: TGCGCCAGCAGCGATATAGGGCGGGGGCACCAAGAGACCCAGTTCTTC
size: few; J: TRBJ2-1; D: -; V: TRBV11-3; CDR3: CASSLHYSEQFF; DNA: TGTGCCAGCAGCTTACATTACTCGGAGCAGTTCTTC
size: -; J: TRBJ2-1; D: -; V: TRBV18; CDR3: CAGSPPPIYNEQFF; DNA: TGTGCCGGCTCACCACCTCCCATTTACAATGAGCAGTTCTTC
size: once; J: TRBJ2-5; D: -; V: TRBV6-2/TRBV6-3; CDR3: CASSYPGRLQETQYF; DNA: TGTGCCAGCAGTTACCCCGGACGTCTGCAAGAGACCCAGTACTTC
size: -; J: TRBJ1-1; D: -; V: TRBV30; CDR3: CAWRWNTEAFF; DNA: TGTGCCTGGAGGTGGAACACTGAAGCTTTCTTT
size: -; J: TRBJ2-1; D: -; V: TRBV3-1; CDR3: CASSQPRQPIQFF; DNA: TGTGCCAGCAGCCAACCTCGGCAGCCAATTCAGTTCTTC
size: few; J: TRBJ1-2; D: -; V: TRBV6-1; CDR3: CASRGIGYTF; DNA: TGTGCCAGCAGGGGGATTGGCTACACCTTC
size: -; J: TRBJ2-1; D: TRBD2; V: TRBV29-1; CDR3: CSLGSGSSYNEQFF; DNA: TGCAGTTTGGGCAGCGGGAGCTCCTACAATGAGCAGTTCTTC
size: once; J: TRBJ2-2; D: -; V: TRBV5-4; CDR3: CASSASSYVGGLFF; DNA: TGTGCCAGCAGCGCCTCCTCATACGTCGGGGGGCTGTTTTTT
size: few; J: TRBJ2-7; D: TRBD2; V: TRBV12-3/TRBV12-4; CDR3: CASRVRLAGVYEQYF; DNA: TGTGCCAGCAGAGTTAGACTAGCGGGTGTCTACGAGCAGTACTTC
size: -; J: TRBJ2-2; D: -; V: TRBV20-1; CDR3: CSAPDRTGELFF; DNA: TGCAGTGCTCCAGACAGGACCGGGGAGCTGTTTTTT
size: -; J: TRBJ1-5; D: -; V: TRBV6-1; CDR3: CASSRVGSNQPQHF; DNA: TGTGCCAGCAGCCGAGTGGGTAGCAATCAGCCCCAGCATTTT
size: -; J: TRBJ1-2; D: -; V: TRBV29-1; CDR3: CSDQGSRSYGYTF; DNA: TGCAGTGATCAGGGAAGCAGGAGCTATGGCTACACCTTC
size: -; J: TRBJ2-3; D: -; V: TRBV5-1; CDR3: CASSFTGTGTDTQYF; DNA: TGCGCCAGCAGCTTCACCGGGACTGGCACAGATACGCAGTATTTT
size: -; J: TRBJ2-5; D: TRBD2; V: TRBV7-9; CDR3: CASSLALAGLSYNEQYF; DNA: TGTGCCAGCAGCTTAGCGCTAGCGGGGTTATCCTACAATGAGCAGTACTTC
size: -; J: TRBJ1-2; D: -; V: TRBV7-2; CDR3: CASSFVRDYGYTF; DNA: TGTGCCAGCAGCTTTGTCAGGGACTATGGCTACACCTTC
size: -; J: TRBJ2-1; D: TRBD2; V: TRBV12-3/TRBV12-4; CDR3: CATGGGRNEQFF; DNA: TGTGCCACCGGGGGGGGCCGCAATGAGCAGTTCTTC
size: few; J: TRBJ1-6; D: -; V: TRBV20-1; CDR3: CSARPRTQGWNSPLHF; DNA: TGCAGTGCCAGGCCCCGCACACAGGGATGGAATTCACCCCTCCACTTT
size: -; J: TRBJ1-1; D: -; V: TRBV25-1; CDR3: CASSEYPEPATEAFF; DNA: TGTGCCAGCAGTGAATATCCGGAGCCAGCAACTGAAGCTTTCTTT
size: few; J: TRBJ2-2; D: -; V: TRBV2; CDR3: CASSEAKLGIGELFF; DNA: TGTGCCAGCAGTGAAGCCAAGCTGGGGATCGGGGAGCTGTTTTTT
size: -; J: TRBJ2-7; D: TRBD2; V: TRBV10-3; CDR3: CAISGLDLYNEQYF; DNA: TGTGCCATCAGCGGACTAGACCTATACAATGAGCAGTACTTC
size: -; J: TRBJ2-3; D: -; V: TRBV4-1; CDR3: CASSQGASDAQYF; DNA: TGCGCCAGCAGCCAAGGAGCAAGTGATGCGCAGTATTTT
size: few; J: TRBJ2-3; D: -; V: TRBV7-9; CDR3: CASSPTSRVLLDTQYF; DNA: TGTGCCAGCAGCCCAACCAGCAGGGTATTACTGGATACGCAGTATTTT
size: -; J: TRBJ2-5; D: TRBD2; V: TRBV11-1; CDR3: CASSSWTSGTLDEQYF; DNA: TGTGCCAGCAGCTCGTGGACTAGCGGGACTTTGGATGAGCAGTACTTC
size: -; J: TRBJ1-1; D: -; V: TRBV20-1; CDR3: CSARDLGVTDTEAFF; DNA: TGCAGTGCTAGAGATTTGGGGGTTACTGACACTGAAGCTTTCTTT
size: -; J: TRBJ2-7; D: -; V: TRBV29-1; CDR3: CSVARGWTDEQYF; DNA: TGCAGCGTTGCCCGGGGGTGGACAGACGAGCAGTACTTC
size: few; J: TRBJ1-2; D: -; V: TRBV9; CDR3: CASSDLYRYTF; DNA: TGTGCCAGCAGCGATCTTTATCGCTACACCTTC
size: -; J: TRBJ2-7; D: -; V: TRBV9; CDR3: CASSGSGLYNEQYF; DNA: TGTGCCAGCAGCGGCTCGGGACTCTACAATGAGCAGTACTTC
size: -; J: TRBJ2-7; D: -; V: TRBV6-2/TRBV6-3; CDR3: CASISFRLDNEQYF; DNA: TGTGCCAGCATAAGCTTCCGCCTAGACAATGAGCAGTACTTC
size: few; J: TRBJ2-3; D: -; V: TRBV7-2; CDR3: CASSSRPPTTDTQYF; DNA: TGTGCCAGCAGCTCTCGCCCCCCTACCACAGATACGCAGTATTTT
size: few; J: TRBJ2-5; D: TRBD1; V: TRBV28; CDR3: CASSRQGATKETQYF; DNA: TGTGCCAGCAGTCGACAGGGGGCGACTAAAGAGACCCAGTACTTC
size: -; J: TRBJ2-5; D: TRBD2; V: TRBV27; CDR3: CASSKQAAGVNEQYF; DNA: TGTGCCAGCAGTAAACAGGCCGCGGGAGTAAATGAGCAGTACTTC
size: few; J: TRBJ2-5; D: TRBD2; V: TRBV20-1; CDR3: CSAGREGETQYF; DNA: TGCAGTGCCGGTCGGGAGGGAGAGACCCAGTACTTC
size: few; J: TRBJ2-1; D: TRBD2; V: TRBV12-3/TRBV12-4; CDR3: CASSFSGATYNEQFF; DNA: TGTGCCAGCAGTTTTAGCGGGGCCACCTACAATGAGCAGTTCTTC
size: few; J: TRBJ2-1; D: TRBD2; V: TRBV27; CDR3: CASRGLAGSTYNEQFF; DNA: TGTGCCAGCAGGGGACTAGCGGGAAGTACTTACAATGAGCAGTTCTTC
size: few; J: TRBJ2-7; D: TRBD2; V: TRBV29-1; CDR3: CSVMPSGTPNEQYF; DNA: TGCAGCGTGATGCCTAGCGGGACTCCCAATGAGCAGTACTTC